This T cell receptor beta chain was sequenced in a study of cytomegalovirus exposure and HLA in healthy donors. This clone was counted only a few times. Antigen unknown. Regarding the study as a whole: Equally common other TCR beta chains were less clonally expanded than HLA-associated ones, a later analysis found. Later on, an analysis showed TCR association rates differing by HLA locus, with DRB1 the most and HLA-C the fewest.

The CDR3 has 14 amino acids. Germline V lookup: CDR1 SGHAT, CDR2 FQNNGV. V was pared by 0 bases and J by 8 bases, with 11 bases between. 60 Vbeta and 13 Jbeta primers were used in PCR. The method was immunoSEQ multiplex PCR; TCRdb's version includes in-frame clones alone and lacks a portion of them. The sample has some 120,000 clones, 55% to 75% seen once. This receptor was taken from a young man in good health and CMV-seropositive. The chain links TRBV11-2 to TRBJ2-1; no reliable D call. Material for sequencing was PBMCs. The CDR3 nucleotides read TGTGCCAGCAGCTTAGACATAGTAGCCTATGAGCAGTTCTTC. Translation: CASSLDIVAYEQFF.